These 19 T cell receptor beta chains came from one sample sequenced in a study of human T cells and chemical hapten exposure. The time point was: patch test 3, about 24 weeks after DPC sensitization. Treatment indicated: therapeutic diphenylcyclopropenone sensitization with weekly scalp DPC. TCRdb redid the calling of the RACE reads with MiXCR, one entry per CDR3 protein. The sample holds 60,000 to 65,000 distinct CDR3 sequences, 11% seen once. The sequences come from whole blood, collected in connection with sensitization to the hapten diphenylcyclopropenone (DPC). The receptor set was obtained from a woman aged 25-40 years with alopecia areata. Some clones in this sample may be carry-over from other donors' samples.

The gene calls are TRBV5-1 and TRBJ1-6, with TRBD1 matching 8 bases. The CDR3 sequence is 16 residues long. V lost 0 bases and J lost 6; bases outside the gene matches: 5. Looked up from germline, CDR1 is SGHRS and CDR2 is YFSETQ. CDR3 nucleotides: TGCGCCAGCAGCTTGGAGGGCAGGGGGCCTAATTCACCCCTCCACTTT. This sequence encodes CASSLEGRGPNSPLHF.

Concerning this clonotype itself: A much more abundant neighbour one base away suggests this may be a read error. This rearrangement joins TRBV28 to TRBJ2-3; 7 bases are a match to TRBD1. Germline assignment: CDR1 MDHEN and CDR2 SYDVKM. The CDR3 runs to 13 residues. DNA of the CDR3: TGTGCCAGCAGTTTCCTTGGGACAGATTCGCAGTATTTT. Translating gives CASSFLGTDSQYF.

The V and J genes are TRBV2 and TRBJ2-1; 8 nucleotides line up with TRBD2. The CDR3 is 15 residues long. V shed 3 bases, J shed 4 bases, and the junction held 5 bases outside the gene matches. In germline, CDR1 is SNHLY, CDR2 FYNNEI. As DNA, the CDR3 is TGTGCCAGCAGTGAGGCTAGCGGGCCTTACAATGAGCAGTTCTTC. As protein: CASSEASGPYNEQFF.

This clonotype has just a few counts. The rearrangement uses TRBV12-3 or TRBV12-4 and TRBJ1-5, with D unclear. The germline V and J ends were trimmed by 3 bases and 1 base, with 7 bases remaining between them. The CDR3 covers 14 residues. Here the CDR3 reads CASSFRGSNQPQHF. As DNA, the CDR3 is TGTGCCAGCAGTTTCAGAGGGAGCAATCAGCCCCAGCATTTT.

This clonotype was detected a few times. The V and J genes are TRBV20-1 and TRBJ1-1; 8 positions match TRBD1. CDR1 is DFQATT and CDR2 is SNEGSKA in the germline V gene (reference sequence). The CDR3 runs to 13 residues. V lost 3 bases, J lost 1 base, and 1 base stayed unmatched. The CDR3 bases are TGCAGTGCTAGGGGGACAGGGAACACTGAAGCTTTCTTT. Translating it yields CSARGTGNTEAFF.

This clonotype was picked up many times. The chain combines TRBV7-8 with TRBJ1-6; D unclear. Trimming removed 1 base at V and 6 bases at J, with 10 bases between. CDR3 size: 15 residues. Per the germline V gene, CDR1 is SGHVS and CDR2 is FQNEAQ. In DNA, the CDR3 is TGTGCCAGCAGCTTAGTAGGGCTTGGTAATTCACCCCTCCACTTT. Translating gives CASSLVGLGNSPLHF. Based on the CDR3 plus reference TRBV7-8 and TRBJ1-6, the full variable domain is GAGVSQSPRYKVAKRGQDVALRCDPISGHVSLFWYQQALGQGPEFLTYFQNEAQLDKSGLPSDRFFAERPEGSVSTLKIQRTQQEDSAVYLCASSLVGLGNSPLHFGNGTRLTVT.

The V call is TRBV7-2, the J call TRBJ1-1, with 8 bases identical to TRBD1. From germline, CDR1 is SGHTA and CDR2 FQGNSA. After removal of 5 bases from V and 4 bases from J, the junction contained 6 bases not matched to a gene. The CDR3 contains 14 residues. The CDR3 sequence is CASSGRTGTTEAFF. The DNA for the CDR3 is TGTGCCAGCAGCGGACGGACAGGGACCACTGAAGCTTTCTTT.

This clonotype was seen only a few times. The chain uses TRBV29-1 and TRBJ2-2; 11 bases line up with TRBD2. J gave up 7 bases and V 7 bases, and 8 bases lay outside the gene matches. The length of the CDR3 is 14 residues. CDR1 is SQVTM and CDR2 is ANQGSEA in the germline V gene. The CDR3 loop is CSARPSGGSGELFF. The DNA for the CDR3 is TGCAGCGCCCGCCCTAGCGGGGGGAGCGGGGAGCTGTTTTTT.

Many counts were recorded for this clonotype. The rearrangement links TRBV11-2 to TRBJ2-5; D unresolved. With 1 base removed from V and 4 bases from J, the gap between germline ends came to 10 bases. Germline loops: CDR1 SGHAT, CDR2 FQNNGV. The CDR3 length is 14 residues. CDR3 sequence reads: CASSLAVLPETQYF. The CDR3 region has the DNA TGTGCCAGCAGCTTAGCAGTCTTACCAGAGACCCAGTACTTC.

This clonotype was seen at least ten times. The V call is TRBV28, the J call TRBJ1-2; D is unresolved. This CDR3 region has 14 residues. CDR1 is MDHEN and CDR2 is SYDVKM in the germline V gene. V gave up 5 bases and J gave up 0 bases, with 10 bases separating them. The CDR3 loop is CASSPGRPNYGYTF. CDR3 DNA sequence: TGTGCCAGCAGTCCTGGACGGCCTAACTATGGCTACACCTTC.

This clonotype occurred many times. The V call is TRBV18, the J call TRBJ2-1; D uncertain. This CDR3 has 14 residues. Trimming removed 2 bases from V and 0 bases from J, with 5 bases in between. CDR1 KGHSH and CDR2 LQKENI come from the germline V gene. This CDR3 is CASSPRDSYNEQFF. CDR3 DNA sequence: TGTGCCAGCTCACCAAGGGACTCCTACAATGAGCAGTTCTTC.

The chain uses TRBV29-1 and TRBJ1-5; D perhaps matches TRBD1 (5 bases). The V end was cut by 4 bases, the J end by 6 bases, with 13 bases between. The CDR3 runs to 13 residues. The germline gives CDR1 SQVTM, CDR2 ANQGSEA. CDR3 region: CSVGSGIGQPQHF. CDR3 bases: TGCAGCGTTGGGTCAGGGATCGGTCAGCCCCAGCATTTT.

V usage is TRBV28 and J usage is TRBJ2-3; tentatively, D is TRBD2 (5 bases). Germline CDR1 is MDHEN and CDR2 is SYDVKM. Trimming removed 3 bases from V and 1 base from J, with 14 bases in between. The CDR3 consists of 16 residues. CDR3 region: CASSFPSYGGTDTQYF. The DNA of the CDR3 is TGTGCCAGCAGTTTCCCCAGTTACGGGGGCACAGATACGCAGTATTTT. Filled out from reference TRBV28 and TRBJ2-3, the complete variable domain reads DVKVTQSSRYLVKRTGEKVFLECVQDMDHENMFWYRQDPGLGLRLIYFSYDVKMKEKGDIPEGYSVSREKKERFSLILESASTNQTSMYLCASSFPSYGGTDTQYFGPGTRLTVL.

This clonotype came up a few times. V gene TRBV20-1 combines with J gene TRBJ2-7, with 13 positions matching TRBD2. J was trimmed by 2 bases and V by 6 bases; bases with no gene match: 10. The CDR3 has 16 residues. Germline V gene data show CDR1 as DFQATT and CDR2 as SNEGSKA (reference sequence). Here the CDR3 reads CSANSGTSGVTYEQYF. DNA of the CDR3: TGCAGTGCAAATTCCGGGACTAGCGGGGTTACCTACGAGCAGTACTTC.

In this sample, this clonotype turned up a few times. The chain couples TRBV5-1 to TRBJ2-2, with 9 positions matching TRBD1. The CDR3 has 15 residues. In germline, CDR1 is SGHRS, CDR2 YFSETQ. V shed 4 bases, J shed 4 bases, and the junction held 5 bases outside the gene matches. CDR3 nucleotide sequence: TGCGCCAGCAGCCCTCGACAGGGGGGCACCGGGGAGCTGTTTTTT. Translating gives CASSPRQGGTGELFF.

This clonotype appeared a few times. The J gene is TRBJ2-1, the V gene TRBV7-9, with D possibly TRBD1 on 6 matching bases. Trimming stripped 5 bases from V and 4 bases from J, with 12 bases between. Germline V gene sequence: CDR1 SEHNR, CDR2 FQNEAQ (reference sequence). This CDR3 has 14 residues. The CDR3 DNA sequence: TGTGCCAGCAGCGACACTGACAGGTACAATGAGCAGTTCTTC. Amino acid sequence: CASSDTDRYNEQFF.

The table lists this clonotype with a few counts. This rearrangement joins TRBV3-1 to TRBJ2-1; the match to TRBD2 covers 10 bases. There are 15 residues in the CDR3. CDR1 and CDR2 (germline): LGHDT, YNNKEL (reference sequence). Trimming took 2 bases from V and 6 from J; bases not matched to a gene: 4. The CDR3 reads CASSQRLAGANEQFF. CDR3 nucleotide sequence: TGTGCCAGCAGCCAAAGGCTAGCGGGGGCCAATGAGCAGTTCTTC.

This clonotype was observed a handful of times. The genes are TRBV7-9 and TRBJ1-1; 10 bases agree with TRBD1. Germline V gene data show CDR1 as SEHNR and CDR2 as FQNEAQ (reference sequence). There are 16 residues in the CDR3. V gave up 4 bases and J gave up 0 bases; unmatched junction bases: 5. CDR3 loop: CASSWGTGVLNTEAFF. CDR3 nucleotide sequence: TGTGCCAGCAGCTGGGGGACAGGGGTTTTGAACACTGAAGCTTTCTTT.

The V and J genes are TRBV20-1 and TRBJ1-4, with D uncertain. V was cut by 4 bases and J by 4 bases, with 10 bases left in between. CDR3 length: 13 amino acids. In germline, CDR1 is DFQATT, CDR2 SNEGSKA (reference sequence). The CDR3 DNA reads TGCAGTGCTATTAGGGAGAGTAATGAAAAACTGTTTTTT. Residues: CSAIRESNEKLFF.